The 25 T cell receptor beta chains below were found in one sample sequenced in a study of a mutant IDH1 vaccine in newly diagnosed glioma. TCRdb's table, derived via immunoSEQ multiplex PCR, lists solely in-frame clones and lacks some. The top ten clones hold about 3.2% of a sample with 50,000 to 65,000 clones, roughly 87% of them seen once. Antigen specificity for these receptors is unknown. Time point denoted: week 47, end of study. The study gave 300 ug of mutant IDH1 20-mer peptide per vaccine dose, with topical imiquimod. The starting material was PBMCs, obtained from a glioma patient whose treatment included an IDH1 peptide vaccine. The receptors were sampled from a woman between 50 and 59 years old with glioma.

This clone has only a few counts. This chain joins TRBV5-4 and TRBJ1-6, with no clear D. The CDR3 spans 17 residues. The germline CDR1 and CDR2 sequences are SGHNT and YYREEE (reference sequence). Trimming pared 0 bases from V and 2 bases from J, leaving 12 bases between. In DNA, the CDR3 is TGTGCCAGCAGCTTGGGGTCAGGAGGGACCTATAATTCACCCCTCCACTTT. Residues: CASSLGSGGTYNSPLHF.

The CDR3 spells CASSPSLPGQGWNEQYF. The CDR3, as DNA: TGTGCCAGCAGCCCATCCCTTCCGGGACAGGGGTGGAACGAGCAGTACTTC. This chain connects TRBV9 to TRBJ2-7; 10 positions match TRBD1. The CDR3 length is 17 residues. Germline V gene data show CDR1 as SGDLS and CDR2 as YYNGEE. The J segment lost 5 bases and the V segment lost 4 bases, leaving 15 bases of the junction unmatched.

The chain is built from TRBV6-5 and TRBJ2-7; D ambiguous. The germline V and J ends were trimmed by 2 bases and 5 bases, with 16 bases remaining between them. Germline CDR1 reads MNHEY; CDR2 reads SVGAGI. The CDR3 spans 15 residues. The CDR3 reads CASSYRALDLDEQYF. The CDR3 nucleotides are TGTGCCAGCAGTTACAGGGCCCTTGATTTGGACGAGCAGTACTTC.

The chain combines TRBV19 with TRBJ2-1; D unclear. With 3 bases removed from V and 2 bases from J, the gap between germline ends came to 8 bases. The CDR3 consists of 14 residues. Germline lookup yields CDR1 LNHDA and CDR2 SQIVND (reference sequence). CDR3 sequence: CASSMGGPYNEQFF. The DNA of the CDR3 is TGTGCCAGTAGTATGGGTGGACCCTACAATGAGCAGTTCTTC. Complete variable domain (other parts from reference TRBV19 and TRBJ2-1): DGGITQSPKYLFRKEGQNVTLSCEQNLNHDAMYWYRQDPGQGLRLIYYSQIVNDFQKGDIAEGYSVSREKKESFPLTVTSAQKNPTAFYLCASSMGGPYNEQFFGPGTRLTVL.

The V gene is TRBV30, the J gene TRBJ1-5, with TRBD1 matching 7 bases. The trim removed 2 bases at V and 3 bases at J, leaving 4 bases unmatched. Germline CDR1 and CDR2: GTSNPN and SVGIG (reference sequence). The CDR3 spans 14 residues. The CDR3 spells CAWSRDSFNQPQHF. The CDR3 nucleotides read TGTGCCTGGAGTCGGGACAGCTTCAATCAGCCCCAGCATTTT.

CDR3 in amino acids: CASSVAGASDGDTQYF. The CDR3 DNA is TGTGCCAGCAGCGTAGCGGGGGCCTCCGACGGCGATACGCAGTATTTT. This chain uses TRBV9 with TRBJ2-3; D is tentatively TRBD1 or TRBD2 (6 bases each). V dropped 0 bases and J dropped 6 bases, with 17 bases sitting between them. The germline V gene has CDR1 SGDLS and CDR2 YYNGEE. This CDR3 has 16 residues.

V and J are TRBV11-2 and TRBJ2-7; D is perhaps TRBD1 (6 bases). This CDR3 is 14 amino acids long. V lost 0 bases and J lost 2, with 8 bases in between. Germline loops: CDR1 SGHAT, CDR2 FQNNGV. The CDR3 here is CASSLEGATYEQYF. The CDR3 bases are TGTGCCAGCAGCTTAGAGGGGGCCACCTACGAGCAGTACTTC. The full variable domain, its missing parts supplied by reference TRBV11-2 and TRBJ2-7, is EAGVAQSPRYKIIEKRQSVAFWCNPISGHATLYWYQQILGQGPKLLIQFQNNGVVDDSQLPKDRFSAERLKGVDSTLKIQPAKLEDSAVYLCASSLEGATYEQYFGPGTRLTVT.

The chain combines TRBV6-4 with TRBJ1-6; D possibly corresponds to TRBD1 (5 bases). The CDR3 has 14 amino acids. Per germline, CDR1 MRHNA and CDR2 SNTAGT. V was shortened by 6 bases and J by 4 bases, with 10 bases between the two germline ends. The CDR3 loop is CASRGTDYNSPLHF. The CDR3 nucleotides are TGTGCCAGCAGGGGGACTGATTATAATTCACCCCTCCACTTT.

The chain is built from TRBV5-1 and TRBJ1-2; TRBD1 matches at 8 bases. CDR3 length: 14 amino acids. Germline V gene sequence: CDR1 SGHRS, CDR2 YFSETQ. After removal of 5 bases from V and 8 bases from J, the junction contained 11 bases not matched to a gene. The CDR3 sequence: CASSSDRGSRGYTF. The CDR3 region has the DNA TGCGCCAGCAGTTCCGACAGGGGAAGCAGAGGCTACACCTTC.

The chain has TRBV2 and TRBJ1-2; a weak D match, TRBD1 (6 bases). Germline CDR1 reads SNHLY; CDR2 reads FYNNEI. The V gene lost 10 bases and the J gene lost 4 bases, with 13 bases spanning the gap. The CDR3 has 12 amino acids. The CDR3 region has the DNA TGTGCCACCACCCCAGGGGCCTATGGCTACACCTTC. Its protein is CATTPGAYGYTF. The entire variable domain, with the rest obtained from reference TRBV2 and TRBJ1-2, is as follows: EPEVTQTPSHQVTQMGQEVILRCVPISNHLYFYWYRQILGQKVEFLVSFYNNEISEKSEIFDDQFSVERPDGSNFTLKIRSTKLEDSAMYFCATTPGAYGYTFGSGTRLTVV.

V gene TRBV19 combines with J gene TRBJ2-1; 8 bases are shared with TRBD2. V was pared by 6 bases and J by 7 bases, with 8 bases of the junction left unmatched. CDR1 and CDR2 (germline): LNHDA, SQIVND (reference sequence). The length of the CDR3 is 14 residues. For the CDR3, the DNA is TGTGCCAGTAGCCTAGCGGGCGTTTTTAATGAGCAGTTCTTC. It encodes CASSLAGVFNEQFF. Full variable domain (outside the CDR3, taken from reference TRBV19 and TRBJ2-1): DGGITQSPKYLFRKEGQNVTLSCEQNLNHDAMYWYRQDPGQGLRLIYYSQIVNDFQKGDIAEGYSVSREKKESFPLTVTSAQKNPTAFYLCASSLAGVFNEQFFGPGTRLTVL.

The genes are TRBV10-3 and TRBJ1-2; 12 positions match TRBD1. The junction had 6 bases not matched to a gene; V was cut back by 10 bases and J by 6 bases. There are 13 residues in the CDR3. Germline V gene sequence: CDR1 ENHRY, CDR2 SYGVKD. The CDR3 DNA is TGTGCCACCGGGACAGGGGGCGCCCATGGCTACACCTTC. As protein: CATGTGGAHGYTF.

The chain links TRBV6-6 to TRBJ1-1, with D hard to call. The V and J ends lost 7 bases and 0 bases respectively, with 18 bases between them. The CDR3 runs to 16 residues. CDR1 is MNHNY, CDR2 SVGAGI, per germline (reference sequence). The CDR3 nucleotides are TGTGCCAGCACCCCTACCCAGTTTCTTTTGAACACTGAAGCTTTCTTT. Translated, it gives CASTPTQFLLNTEAFF.

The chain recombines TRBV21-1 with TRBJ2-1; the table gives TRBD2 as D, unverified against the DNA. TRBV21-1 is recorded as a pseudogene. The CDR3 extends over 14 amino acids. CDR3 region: CAISTSGGDNEQFF. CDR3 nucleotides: TGTGCCATTTCGACTAGCGGGGGAGACAATGAGCAGTTCTTC.

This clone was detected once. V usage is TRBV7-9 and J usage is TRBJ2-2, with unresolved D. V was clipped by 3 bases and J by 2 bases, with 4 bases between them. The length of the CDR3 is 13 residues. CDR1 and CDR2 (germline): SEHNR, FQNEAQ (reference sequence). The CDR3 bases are TGTGCCAGCAGCTTGGGTAACACCGGGGAGCTGTTTTTT. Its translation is CASSLGNTGELFF.

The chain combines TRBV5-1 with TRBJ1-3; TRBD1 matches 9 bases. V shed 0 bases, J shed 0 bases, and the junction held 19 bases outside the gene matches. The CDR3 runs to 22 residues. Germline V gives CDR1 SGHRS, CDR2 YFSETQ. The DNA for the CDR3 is TGCGCCAGCAGCTTGGCGGGCATGGACAGGGGCTTTACCATTTTCTCTGGAAACACCATATATTTT. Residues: CASSLAGMDRGFTIFSGNTIYF. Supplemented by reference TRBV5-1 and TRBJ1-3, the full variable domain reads KAGVTQTPRYLIKTRGQQVTLSCSPISGHRSVSWYQQTPGQGLQFLFEYFSETQRNKGNFPGRFSGRQFSNSRSEMNVSTLELGDSALYLCASSLAGMDRGFTIFSGNTIYFGEGSWLTVV.

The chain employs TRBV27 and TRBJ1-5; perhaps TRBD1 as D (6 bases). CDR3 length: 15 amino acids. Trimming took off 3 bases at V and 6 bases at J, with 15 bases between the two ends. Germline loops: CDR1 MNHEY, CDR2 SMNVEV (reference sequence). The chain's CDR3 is CASSFRAGASQPQHF. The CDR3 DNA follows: TGTGCCAGCAGTTTTCGAGCAGGGGCGAGTCAGCCCCAGCATTTT.

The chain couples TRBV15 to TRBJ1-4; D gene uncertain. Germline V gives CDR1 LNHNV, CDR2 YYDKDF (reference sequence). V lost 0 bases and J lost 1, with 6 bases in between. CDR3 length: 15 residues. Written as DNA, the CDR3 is TGTGCCACCAGCAGAGATAAAGGAACTAATGAAAAACTGTTTTTT. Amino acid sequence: CATSRDKGTNEKLFF.

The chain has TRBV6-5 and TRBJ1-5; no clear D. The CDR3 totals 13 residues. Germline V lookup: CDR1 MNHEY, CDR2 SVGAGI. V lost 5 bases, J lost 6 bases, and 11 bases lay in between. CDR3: CASSNRESQPQHF. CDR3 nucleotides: TGTGCCAGCAGTAACCGGGAGAGTCAGCCCCAGCATTTT.

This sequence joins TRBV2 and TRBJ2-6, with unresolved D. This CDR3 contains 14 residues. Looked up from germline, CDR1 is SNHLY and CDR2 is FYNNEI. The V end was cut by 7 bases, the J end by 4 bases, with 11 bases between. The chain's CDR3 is CASTPQAGANVLTF. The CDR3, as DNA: TGTGCCAGCACTCCTCAGGCCGGGGCCAACGTCCTGACTTTC.

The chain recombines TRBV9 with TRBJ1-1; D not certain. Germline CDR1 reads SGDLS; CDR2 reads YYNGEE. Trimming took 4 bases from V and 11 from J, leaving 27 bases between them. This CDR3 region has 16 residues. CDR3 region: CASSPTAEGVLQAAFF. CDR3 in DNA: TGTGCCAGCAGCCCTACCGCCGAGGGAGTCCTTCAAGCGGCTTTCTTT. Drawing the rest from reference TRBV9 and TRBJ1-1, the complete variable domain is DSGVTQTPKHLITATGQRVTLRCSPRSGDLSVYWYQQSLDQGLQFLIQYYNGEERAKGNILERFSAQQFPDLHSELNLSSLELGDSALYFCASSPTAEGVLQAAFFGQGTRLTVV.

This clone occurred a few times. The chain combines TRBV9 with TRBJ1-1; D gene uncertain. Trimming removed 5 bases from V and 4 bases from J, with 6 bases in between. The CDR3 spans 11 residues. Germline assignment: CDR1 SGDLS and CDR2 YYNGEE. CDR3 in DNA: TGTGCCAGCAGGCCTGGCACTGAAGCTTTCTTT. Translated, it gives CASRPGTEAFF. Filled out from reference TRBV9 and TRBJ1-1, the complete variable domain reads DSGVTQTPKHLITATGQRVTLRCSPRSGDLSVYWYQQSLDQGLQFLIQYYNGEERAKGNILERFSAQQFPDLHSELNLSSLELGDSALYFCASRPGTEAFFGQGTRLTVV.

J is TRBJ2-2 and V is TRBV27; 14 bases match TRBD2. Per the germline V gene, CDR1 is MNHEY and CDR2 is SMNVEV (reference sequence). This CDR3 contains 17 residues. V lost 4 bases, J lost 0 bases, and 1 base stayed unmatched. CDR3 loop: CASSWGLAGANTGELFF. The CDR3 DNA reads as TGTGCCAGCAGTTGGGGACTAGCGGGAGCGAACACCGGGGAGCTGTTTTTT.

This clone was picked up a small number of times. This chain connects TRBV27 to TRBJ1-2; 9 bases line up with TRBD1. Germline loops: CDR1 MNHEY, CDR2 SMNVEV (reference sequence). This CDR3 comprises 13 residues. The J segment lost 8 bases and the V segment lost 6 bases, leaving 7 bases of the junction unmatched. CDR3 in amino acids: CASRTGTGSGYTF. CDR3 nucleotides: TGTGCCAGCAGGACGGGGACAGGGAGCGGCTACACCTTC.

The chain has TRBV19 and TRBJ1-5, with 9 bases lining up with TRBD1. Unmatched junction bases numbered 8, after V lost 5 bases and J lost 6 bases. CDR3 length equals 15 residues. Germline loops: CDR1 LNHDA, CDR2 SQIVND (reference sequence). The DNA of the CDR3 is TGTGCCAGTAGTTCCACAGGGGGCGGCGGTCAGCCCCAGCATTTT. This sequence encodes CASSSTGGGGQPQHF.